The clone carrying this T cell receptor (beta chain) has a handful of counts. Its target is unknown. This record comes from a study of T-cell memory formation after mild COVID-19. Regarding the study as a whole: Clones that contracted clustered mainly in CM and EM if CD4+ and in EMRA if CD8+. Clones shrinking between day 15 and 85 showed a balanced CD4/CD8 split, and those that grew later tilted toward CD4+. Certain responding clones were present in pre-infection memory, suggesting participation of cross-reactive memory.

The J segment lost 4 bases and the V segment lost 0 bases, leaving 0 bases of the junction unmatched. Germline assignment: CDR1 SGHRS and CDR2 YFSETQ. This CDR3 region has 14 residues. A 5'RACE reaction primed in the constant segment made cDNA libraries of TCR alpha and TCR beta, and these carried sample barcodes and UMIs. TCRdb analysed the 5' RACE reads with MiXCR anew, one entry per CDR3 protein. Seen here are just over 50,000 distinct CDR3 sequences, 9.3% observed once, and the top ten hold about an eighth. Sequenced input: PBMCs or a T cell subset sorted from them (not recorded which). The chain combines TRBV5-1 with TRBJ2-1; TRBD1 agrees at 8 bases. This clonotype originated in an adult woman who had mild COVID-19 (a few samples of this study predate the infection). Cell type and time point are not known. The CDR3 sequence: CASSLGQGYNEQFF. As DNA, the CDR3 is TGCGCCAGCAGCTTGGGACAGGGGTACAATGAGCAGTTCTTC.